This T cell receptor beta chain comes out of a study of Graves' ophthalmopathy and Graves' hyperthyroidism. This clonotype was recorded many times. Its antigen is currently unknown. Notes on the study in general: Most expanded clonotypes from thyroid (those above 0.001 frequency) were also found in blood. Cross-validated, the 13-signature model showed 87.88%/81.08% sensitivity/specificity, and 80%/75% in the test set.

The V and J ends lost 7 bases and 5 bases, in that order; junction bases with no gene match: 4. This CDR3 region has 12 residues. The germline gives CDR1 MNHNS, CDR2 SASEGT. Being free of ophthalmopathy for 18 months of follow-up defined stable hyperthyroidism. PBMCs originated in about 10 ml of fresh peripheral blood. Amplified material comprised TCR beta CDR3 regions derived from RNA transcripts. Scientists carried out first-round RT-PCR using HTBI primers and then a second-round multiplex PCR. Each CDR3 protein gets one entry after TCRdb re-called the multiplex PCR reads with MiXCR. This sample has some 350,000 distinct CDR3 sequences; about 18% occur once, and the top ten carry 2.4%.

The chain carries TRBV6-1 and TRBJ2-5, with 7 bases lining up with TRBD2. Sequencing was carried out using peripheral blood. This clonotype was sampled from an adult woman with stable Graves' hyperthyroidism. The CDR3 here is CASNGGEETQYF. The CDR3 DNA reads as TGTGCCAGCAATGGGGGGGAGGAGACCCAGTACTTC.